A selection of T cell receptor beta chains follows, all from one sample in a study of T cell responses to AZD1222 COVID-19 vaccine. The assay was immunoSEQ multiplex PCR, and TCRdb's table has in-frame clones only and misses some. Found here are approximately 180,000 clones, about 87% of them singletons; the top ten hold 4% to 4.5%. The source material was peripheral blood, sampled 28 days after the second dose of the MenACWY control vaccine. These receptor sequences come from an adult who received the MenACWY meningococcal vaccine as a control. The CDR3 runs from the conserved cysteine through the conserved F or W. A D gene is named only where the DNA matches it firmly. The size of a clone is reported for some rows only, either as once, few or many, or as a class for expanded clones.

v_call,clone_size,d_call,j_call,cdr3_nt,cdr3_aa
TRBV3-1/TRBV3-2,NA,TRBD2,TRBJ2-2,TGTGCCAGCAGCCCCCGGGCGGGGGGCCTAAGCGGGGAGCTGTTTTTT,CASSPRAGGLSGELFF
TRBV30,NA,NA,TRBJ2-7,TGTGCCTGGAGTCCCACTTTCTACGAGCAGTACTTC,CAWSPTFYEQYF
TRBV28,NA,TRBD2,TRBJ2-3,TGTGCCAGCAGTTTGTCTCATCAGGCGGGAGGCCGCACAGATACGCAGTATTTT,CASSLSHQAGGRTDTQYF
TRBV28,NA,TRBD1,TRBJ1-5,TGTGCCAGCAGTCTCTGGGGGGGGCAGGGGGATCAGCCCCAGCATTTT,CASSLWGGQGDQPQHF
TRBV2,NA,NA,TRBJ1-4,TGTGCCAGCCTCCTGGAAGGGATGAGTGAAAAACTGTTTTTT,CASLLEGMSEKLFF
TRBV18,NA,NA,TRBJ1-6,TGTGCCAGCTCACCCCCAAGCTATAATTCACCCCTCCACTTT,CASSPPSYNSPLHF
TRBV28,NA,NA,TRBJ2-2,TGTGCCAGCAGCCTTGACCCTGGGACCGGGGAGCTGTTTTTT,CASSLDPGTGELFF
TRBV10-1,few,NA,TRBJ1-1,TGCGCCAGCAGTGAGGGGTTTGCTGAAGCTTTCTTT,CASSEGFAEAFF
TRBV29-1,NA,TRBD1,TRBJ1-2,TGCAGCGTTGAAGGGGGACAGACTATTTATGGCTACACCTTC,CSVEGGQTIYGYTF
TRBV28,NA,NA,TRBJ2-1,TGTGCCACCAGAGGCGATCTGGTGCAGTTCTTC,CATRGDLVQFF
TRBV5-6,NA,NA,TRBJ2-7,TGTGCCAGCAGCTTATTTGACCTTGTCTCCTACGAGCAGTACTTC,CASSLFDLVSYEQYF
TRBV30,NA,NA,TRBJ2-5,TGTGCCTGGAGTCTTAGAGAGACCCAGTACTTC,CAWSLRETQYF
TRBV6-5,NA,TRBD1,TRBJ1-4,TGTGCCAGCAGTTGGGACAGGACTAATGAAAAACTGTTTTTT,CASSWDRTNEKLFF
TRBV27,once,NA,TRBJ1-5,TGTGCCAGCAGTTTTGTTGGCGGACAGACCTATCAGCCCCAGCATTTT,CASSFVGGQTYQPQHF
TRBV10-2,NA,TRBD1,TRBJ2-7,TGCGCCAGCAAAACGGGACAGGGGATAATGATGGTGAGCGAGCAGTACTTC,CASKTGQGIMMVSEQYF
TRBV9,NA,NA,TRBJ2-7,TGTGCCAGCAGCGTAGGTCCAGCGAGGGAGCAGTACTTC,CASSVGPAREQYF
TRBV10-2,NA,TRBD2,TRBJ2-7,TGCGCCAGCTCAAGGACTAGCGGGTCTGACGAGCAGTACTTC,CASSRTSGSDEQYF
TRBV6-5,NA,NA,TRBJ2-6,TGTGCCAGCAGACAAACGGGGGGGGCCAACGTCCTGACTTTC,CASRQTGGANVLTF
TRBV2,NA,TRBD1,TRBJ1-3,TGTGCCAGCAGCAGGGGGTCTGGAAACACCATATATTTT,CASSRGSGNTIYF
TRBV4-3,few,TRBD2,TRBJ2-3,TGCGCCAGCAGCGCAACACTAGCGGGCACAGATACGCAGTATTTT,CASSATLAGTDTQYF
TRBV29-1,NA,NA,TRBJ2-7,TGCAGCGCTGGGGGGGGCCAACTTTTCTACGAGCAGTACTTC,CSAGGGQLFYEQYF
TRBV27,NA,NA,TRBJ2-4,TGTGCCAGCAGTTTGGTCTCTCGAGGCAAAAACATTCAGTACTTC,CASSLVSRGKNIQYF